This T cell receptor beta chain was sequenced during a study of T cell responses to AZD1222 COVID-19 vaccine. Study-level background: Doses given second, at about 4 or about 12 weeks, were pooled. General observations from the study: Donors skewed white British and female; clonal diversity was possibly underestimated. Baseline seropositivity characterized only six or seven AZD1222 recipients. Breadth and depth of Spike-specific TCRs rose after two AZD1222 doses.

Comment on this clone: Its antigen is unidentified.

Libraries were prepared by immunoSEQ multiplex PCR; TCRdb keeps only in-frame clonotypes and omits some of them. The sample holds around 140,000 clones, roughly nine tenths seen once. The CDR3 length is 13 residues. Trimming pared 3 bases from V and 10 bases from J, leaving 10 bases between. This sequence was found in an adult in good health. The chain is built from TRBV12-3 or TRBV12-4 and TRBJ1-6, with D possibly matching TRBD1 (5 bases). The material sequenced was peripheral blood, taken on day 0 of AZD1222 vaccination. For the CDR3, the DNA is TGTGCCAGCAGTTTCTCCCCAGGGTCACCCCTCCACTTT. It yields the protein CASSFSPGSPLHF.